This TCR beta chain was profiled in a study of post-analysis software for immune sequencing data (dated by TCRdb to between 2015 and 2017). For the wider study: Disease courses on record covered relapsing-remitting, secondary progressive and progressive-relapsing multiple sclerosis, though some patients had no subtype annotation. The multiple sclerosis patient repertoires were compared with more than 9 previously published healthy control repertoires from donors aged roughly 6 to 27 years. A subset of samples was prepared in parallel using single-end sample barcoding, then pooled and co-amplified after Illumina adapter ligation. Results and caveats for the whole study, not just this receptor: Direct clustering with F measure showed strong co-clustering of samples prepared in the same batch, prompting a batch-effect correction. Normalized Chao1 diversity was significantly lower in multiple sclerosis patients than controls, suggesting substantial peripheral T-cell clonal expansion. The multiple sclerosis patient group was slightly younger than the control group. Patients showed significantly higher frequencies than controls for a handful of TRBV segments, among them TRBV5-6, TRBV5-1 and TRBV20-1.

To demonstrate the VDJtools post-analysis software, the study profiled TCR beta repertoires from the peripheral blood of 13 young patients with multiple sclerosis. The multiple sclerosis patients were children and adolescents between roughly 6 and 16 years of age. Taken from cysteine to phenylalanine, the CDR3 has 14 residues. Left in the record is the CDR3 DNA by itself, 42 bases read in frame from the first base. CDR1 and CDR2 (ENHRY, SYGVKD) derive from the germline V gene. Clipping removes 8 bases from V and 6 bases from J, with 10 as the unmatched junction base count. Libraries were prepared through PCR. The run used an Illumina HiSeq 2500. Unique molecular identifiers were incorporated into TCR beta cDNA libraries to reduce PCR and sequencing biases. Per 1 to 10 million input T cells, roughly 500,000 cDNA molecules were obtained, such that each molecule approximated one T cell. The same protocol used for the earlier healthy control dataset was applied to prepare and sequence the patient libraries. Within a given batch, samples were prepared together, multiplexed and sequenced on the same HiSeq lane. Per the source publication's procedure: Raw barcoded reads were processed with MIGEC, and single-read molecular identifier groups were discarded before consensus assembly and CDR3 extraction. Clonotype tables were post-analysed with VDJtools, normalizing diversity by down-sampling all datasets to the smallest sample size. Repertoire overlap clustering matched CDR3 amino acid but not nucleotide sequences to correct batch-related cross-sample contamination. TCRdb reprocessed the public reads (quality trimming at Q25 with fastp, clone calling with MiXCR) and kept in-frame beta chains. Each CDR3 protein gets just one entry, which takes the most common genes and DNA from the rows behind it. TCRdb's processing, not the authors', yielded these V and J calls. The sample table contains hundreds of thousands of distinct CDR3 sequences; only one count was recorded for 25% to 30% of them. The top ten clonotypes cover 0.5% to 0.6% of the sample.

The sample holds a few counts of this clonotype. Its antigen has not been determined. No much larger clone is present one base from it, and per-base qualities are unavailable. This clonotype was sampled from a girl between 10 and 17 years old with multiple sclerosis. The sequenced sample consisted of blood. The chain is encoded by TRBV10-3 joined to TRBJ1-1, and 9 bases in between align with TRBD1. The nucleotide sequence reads TGTGCCATCCGCCCGGGACAGGGTGACGCTGAAGCTTTCTTT. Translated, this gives CAIRPGQGDAEAFF.